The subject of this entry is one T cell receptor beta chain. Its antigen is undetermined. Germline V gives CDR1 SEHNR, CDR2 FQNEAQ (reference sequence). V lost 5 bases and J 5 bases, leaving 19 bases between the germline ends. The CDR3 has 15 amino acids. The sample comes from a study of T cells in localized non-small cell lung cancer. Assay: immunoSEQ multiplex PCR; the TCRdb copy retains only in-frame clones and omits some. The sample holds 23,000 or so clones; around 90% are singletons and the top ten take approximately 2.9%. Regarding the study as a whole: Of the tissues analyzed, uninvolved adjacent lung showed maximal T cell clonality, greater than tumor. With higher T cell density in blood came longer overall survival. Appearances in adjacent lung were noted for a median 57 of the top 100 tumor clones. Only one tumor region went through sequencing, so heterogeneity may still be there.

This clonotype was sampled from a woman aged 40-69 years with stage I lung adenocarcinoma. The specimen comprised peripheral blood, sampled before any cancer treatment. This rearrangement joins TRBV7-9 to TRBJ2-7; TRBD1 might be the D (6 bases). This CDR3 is CASSMGRAEGDEQYF. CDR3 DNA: TGTGCCAGCAGCATGGGACGGGCAGAGGGGGACGAGCAGTACTTC.